This T cell receptor (beta chain) emerged from a study of early stage breast cancer tumors. Whole-study context: Samples were sequenced at about 9.9-fold average coverage.

Data came from immunoSEQ multiplex PCR; TCRdb stores just in-frame clones and leaves some out. The sample lists 5,000 to 5,500 clones; approximately 64% were seen once. V lost 1 base and J 2 bases, leaving 10 bases between the germline ends. Per germline, CDR1 SGHRS and CDR2 YFSETQ. The CDR3 extends over 14 amino acids. Specimen: breast tumor tissue. The sequence was obtained from a person in their sixties with breast cancer. The J gene is TRBJ2-7, the V gene TRBV5-1; tentatively, D is TRBD2 (5 bases). The DNA for the CDR3 is TGCGCCAGCAGCTTGTACGGGATCACCTACGAGCAGTACTTC. Amino acids: CASSLYGITYEQYF.